This entry lists 32 T cell receptor delta chains sequenced from one sample in a study of gamma-delta chains in newborns, infants, children. TCRdb called clones from the reads again using CATT. This table has under 3,500 delta-chain clones, around half appearing once. Sequenced: blood. Receptor source: a child who received the measles vaccine.

This clone rates as medium-sized. The rearrangement links TRDV3 to TRDJ1; 11 nucleotides match TRDD3. Trimming removed 3 bases from V and 0 bases from J; junction bases left unmatched: 12. This CDR3 comprises 17 residues. Per the germline V gene, CDR1 is TVYSNPD and CDR2 is GDNSRS (reference sequence). The CDR3 here is CALVSWGILSYTDKLIF. CDR3 coding DNA: TGTGCCTTAGTCTCCTGGGGGATACTATCGTACACCGATAAACTCATCTTT.

Notes on this clone: A single base separates this from a much larger clone, so it may be a read error. The chain employs TRDV1 and TRDJ1; D ambiguous. The V gene lost 4 bases and the J gene lost 2 bases, with 17 bases spanning the gap. The V gene's germline CDR1 is TSWWSYY and CDR2 QGS. The CDR3 consists of 16 residues. CDR3: CALGGLRPKGTDKLIF. Written as DNA, the CDR3 is TGTGCTCTTGGGGGACTGCGCCCCAAAGGGACCGATAAACTCATCTTT.

This clone was counted between two and nine times. The protein TCRdb lists belongs to a much larger clone and differs from this DNA's translation at residue 6, which points to a read error; the protein shown is made from the DNA. The rearrangement joins TRDV1 to TRDJ1; 9 bases match TRDD3. Germline V gives CDR1 TSWWSYY, CDR2 QGS. Losses at the gene ends were 1 base for V and 0 bases for J; bases not matched to a gene: 18. This CDR3 is 21 amino acids long. The CDR3 spells CALGEQFHSLNWGTHTDKLIF. Here the CDR3 DNA reads TGTGCTCTTGGGGAACAGTTCCATTCCTTAAACTGGGGGACCCACACCGATAAACTCATCTTT.

Note on this clone: This may come from a read error, since a much larger clone is one base off. The chain carries TRDV2 and TRDJ1; D not certain. Looked up from germline, CDR1 is GEAIGNYY and CDR2 is EKD. Between the trimmed V and J ends, which lost 5 bases and 8 bases, there was a span of 17 bases. The length of the CDR3 is 13 residues. Here the CDR3 DNA reads TGTGCCTGTGTTAAACCCCAAACCAGCAAACTCATCTTT. Amino acid sequence: CACVKPQTSKLIF.

For this clone: This may arise from a read error, as a much more abundant clone is one base away. Within the sample, other DNA sequences also encode this same CDR3. This chain links TRDV1 with TRDJ2, with TRDD3 matching 9 bases. CDR1 TSWWSYY and CDR2 QGS come from the germline V gene. The CDR3 has 15 residues. For the CDR3, the DNA is TGTGCTCTTGGGGATCCCTACTGGGGGACAGCGCAACTCTTCTTT. This sequence encodes CALGDPYWGTAQLFF.

Turning to this clone: This clone may be a read error of a much larger clone one base away. This sequence joins TRDV1 and TRDJ1, with D tentatively TRDD3 (6 bases). V was cut by 5 bases and J by 4 bases, with 17 bases left in between. From germline, CDR1 is TSWWSYY and CDR2 QGS. The CDR3 is 15 amino acids. CDR3 loop: CALGNGMGADDKLIF. The CDR3 DNA reads TGTGCTCTTGGGAACGGAATGGGGGCTGACGATAAACTCATCTTT.

By sample fraction, this clone is medium-sized. The chain uses TRDV2 and TRDJ1; TRDD3 matches at 10 bases. V lost 3 bases and J lost 4; bases outside the gene matches: 16. Per germline, CDR1 GEAIGNYY and CDR2 EKD. The CDR3 loop spans 18 amino acids. In DNA form, the CDR3 reads TGTGCCTGTGACGCTTGGGGGACTGGGGGATCCCATCTCGATAAACTCATCTTT. Protein product: CACDAWGTGGSHLDKLIF.

Within the sample, this clone is medium-sized (0.01 to 0.1%). The rearrangement joins TRDV1 to TRDJ1, with 12 bases aligning to TRDD3. CDR1 is TSWWSYY, CDR2 QGS, per germline. The J segment lost 6 bases and the V segment lost 0 bases, leaving 26 bases of the junction unmatched. The CDR3 extends over 23 amino acids. CDR3 DNA sequence: TGTGCTCTTGGGGAACTGCGCGAGCCTTCCGAATACTGGGGGATACTTGCGATAAATAAACTCATCTTT. Amino acid sequence: CALGELREPSEYWGILAINKLIF.

In regard to this clone: With a much larger clone just one base away, this may be a read error. This sample includes further DNA sequences coding for the same CDR3. The rearrangement joins TRDV1 to TRDJ1; 11 bases are shared with TRDD3. CDR3 length: 22 amino acids. In germline, CDR1 is TSWWSYY, CDR2 QGS. CDR3 residues: CALGECADFVLGDIPHTDKLIF. In DNA form, the CDR3 reads TGTGCTCTTGGGGAATGCGCAGACTTTGTACTGGGGGATATACCCCACACGGATAAACTCATCTTT.

Worth noting for this clone: This likely reflects a read error, since a far larger clone is one base away. Distinct nucleotide sequences in the sample also encode this CDR3. The chain employs TRDV1 and TRDJ1; D unresolved. Germline CDR1 reads TSWWSYY; CDR2 reads QGS. The CDR3 runs 18 residues. The CDR3 reads CALGELISSWTLVDKLIF. In DNA form, the CDR3 reads TGTGCTCTTGGGGAACTTATCTCCTCCTGGACCCTCGTCGATAAGCTCATCTTT.

Concerning this clone: Other DNA sequences within the sample encode an identical CDR3. This rearrangement joins TRDV1 to TRDJ1; 12 bases map to TRDD3. Germline CDR1 TSWWSYY, CDR2 QGS. V dropped 2 bases and J dropped 0; count of bases not matched to a gene: 34. The CDR3 is made up of 27 amino acids. The CDR3 is CALGEGLGAFLRPGGYGHNQYTDKLIF. In DNA form, the CDR3 reads TGTGCTCTTGGGGAAGGTTTAGGTGCCTTCCTACGTCCTGGGGGATACGGGCACAATCAGTACACCGATAAACTCATCTTT.

This chain joins TRDV3 and TRDJ1; 7 bases match TRDD3. Losses at the gene ends were 4 bases for V and 0 bases for J; bases not matched to a gene: 14. This CDR3 region has 16 residues. CDR1 and CDR2 from the germline V gene are TVYSNPD and GDNSRS (reference sequence). The CDR3 reads CASRPGGSWYTDKLIF. Here the CDR3 DNA reads TGTGCCTCCAGGCCTGGGGGCTCTTGGTACACCGATAAACTCATCTTT.

In regard to this clone: A much bigger clone sits one base away, suggesting this may be a read error. The V and J genes are TRDV1 and TRDJ1, with 10 bases fitting TRDD3. CDR3 length equals 23 residues. From germline, CDR1 is TSWWSYY and CDR2 QGS. J lost 6 bases, V lost 1 base, and 29 bases had no gene match. CDR3 in amino acids: CALGERSPSFQTGGSRGIYKLIF. The CDR3, as DNA: TGTGCTCTTGGGGAACGTAGCCCTTCCTTCCAAACTGGGGGATCCAGGGGCATATATAAACTCATCTTT.

In this sample, this clone turned up once. This is likely an artifact of a read error, given a far larger clone one base away. This chain uses TRDV3 with TRDJ1; 9 bases map to TRDD3. This CDR3 region has 15 residues. Germline V gives CDR1 TVYSNPD, CDR2 GDNSRS (reference sequence). The CDR3 nucleotides read TGTGCCTTTAGTCTGGGGGATGCGTACACCGATAAACCCATCTTT. Protein: CAFSLGDAYTDKPIF.

Relative to its sample, this clone is large (0.1 to 1%). J is TRDJ1 and V is TRDV1; 7 bases are a match to TRDD3. V shed 4 bases and J 0 bases; nucleotides not matched to a gene: 20. The germline V gene encodes CDR1 TSWWSYY and CDR2 QGS. This CDR3 contains 20 residues. The CDR3 is CALGAEGYWGGLTYTDKLIF. The CDR3 DNA is TGTGCTCTTGGGGCCGAGGGCTACTGGGGTGGCCTCACTTACACCGATAAACTCATCTTT.

Notes on this clone: This may stem from a read error, because a much larger clone lies one nucleotide away. The chain recombines TRDV2 with TRDJ3; 9 positions agree with TRDD3. This CDR3 region has 18 residues. From germline, CDR1 is GEAIGNYY and CDR2 EKD. CDR3 amino acids: CARDTGGYSSWDTRQMFF. CDR3 bases: TGTGCCCGTGACACCGGGGGATACAGCTCCTGGGACACCCGACAGATGTTTTTC.

In regard to this clone: At one of its ends the junction is not consistent with the germline gene, which may arise from a read error. J is TRDJ1 and V is TRDV1, with 12 bases fitting TRDD3. Germline lookup yields CDR1 TSWWSYY and CDR2 QGS. CDR3 size: 24 residues. The CDR3 DNA follows: TGTGCTCTTGGGAAACTCTCCAGGCCTCGGGCCTGGGGGATACGTTTGCTCAACACCGATAAACTCACCTTT. Its translation is CALGKLSRPRAWGIRLLNTDKLTF.

Note on this clone: A much bigger clone sits one base away, suggesting this may be a read error. Other DNA sequences in this sample translate to the same CDR3. V is TRDV2 and J is TRDJ3; 7 bases are shared with TRDD3. V lost 2 bases to trimming and J lost 0 bases; unmatched junction nucleotides: 6. The germline V gene has CDR1 GEAIGNYY and CDR2 EKD. The CDR3 runs to 18 residues. CDR3 nucleotides: TGTGCCTGTGACATACTTGGGGATAGCTCCTGGGACACCCGACAGATGTTTTTC. It encodes CACDILGDSSWDTRQMFF.

Notes on this clone: A read error is possible here, since a much larger clone lies one base away. V is TRDV1 and J is TRDJ1; 9 bases fit TRDD3. The V gene end was trimmed by 2 bases and the J gene end by 0 bases; junction bases not matched to a gene: 46. The CDR3 loop spans 30 amino acids. Per germline, CDR1 TSWWSYY and CDR2 QGS. DNA of the CDR3: TGTGCTCTTGGGGAAATTCTCGGTGGAGAATTTACCACCCTATACTGGGGGACCTTATCTCAACTCCGGTACACCGATAAACTCATCTTT. This encodes CALGEILGGEFTTLYWGTLSQLRYTDKLIF.

As to this clone: This may arise from a read error, as a much more abundant clone is one base away. Other nucleotide sequences from this sample produce the same CDR3. The chain carries TRDV1 and TRDJ1, with 10 positions matching TRDD3. Germline assignment: CDR1 TSWWSYY and CDR2 QGS. This CDR3 has 21 residues. In DNA form, the CDR3 reads TGTGCACTCGGGCTCCTGCGTTTTAACTGGGGGATTAGTGAGGCCACCGATAAACTCATCTTT. Its protein product is CALGLLRFNWGISEATDKLIF.

This clone is medium-sized (0.01 to 0.1%) by share. V usage is TRDV2 and J usage is TRDJ1; 8 nucleotides match TRDD3. V lost 3 bases to trimming and J lost 3 bases; unmatched junction nucleotides: 17. The CDR3 is 18 residues long. CDR1 and CDR2 from the germline V gene are GEAIGNYY and EKD. CDR3 in amino acids: CACDPVLGVRYGADKLIF. The CDR3 region has the DNA TGTGCCTGTGACCCAGTACTGGGGGTGCGATACGGGGCCGATAAACTCATCTTT.

By share of the sample, this clone is medium-sized. CDR3 loop: CALGELPYQGDRSSTTDKLIF. The CDR3 nucleotides are TGTGCTCTTGGGGAACTCCCCTACCAGGGGGATAGATCTAGTACCACCGATAAACTCATCTTT. The gene calls are TRDV1 and TRDJ1; 8 positions match TRDD3. V lost 0 bases and J lost 1; bases outside the gene matches: 19. The CDR3 sequence is 21 residues long. Germline V gene data show CDR1 as TSWWSYY and CDR2 as QGS.

This clone was seen only a few times. A single base separates this from a much larger clone, so it may be a read error. J is TRDJ1 and V is TRDV1, with 8 bases fitting TRDD3. The germline V gene encodes CDR1 TSWWSYY and CDR2 QGS. The CDR3 has 22 residues. V dropped 1 base and J dropped 3; count of bases not matched to a gene: 25. This chain's CDR3 is CALGERLTRFSKGILYADKLIF. Written as DNA, the CDR3 is TGTGCTCTTGGGGAACGACTTACACGGTTTTCGAAGGGGATACTGTACGCCGATAAACTCATCTTT.

As concerns this clone: A much larger clone sits a single nucleotide away, making a read error possible. Other DNA sequences in the same sample also yield this CDR3. The V call is TRDV2, the J call TRDJ3, with a possible D match to TRDD3 (5 bases). Germline V gene lookup returns CDR1 GEAIGNYY and CDR2 EKD. The CDR3 runs 15 residues. This CDR3 is CACDTVSWDTRQMFF. DNA for the CDR3: TGTGCCTGTGACACCGTCTCCTGGGACACCAGACAGATGTTTTTC.

With respect to this clone: A read error may explain this, as a much larger clone is one base away. The chain joins TRDV1 to TRDJ1; 13 positions match TRDD3. Germline V CDR1 and CDR2: TSWWSYY, QGS. The CDR3 sequence is 23 residues long. CDR3 protein: CALGEPTFSVVLGDTFHSDKLTF. As DNA, the CDR3 is TGTGCTCTTGGGGAACCGACTTTTTCGGTTGTACTGGGGGATACGTTTCATTCCGATAAACTCACCTTT.

CDR3 sequence: CAFRGPPYWGPYRGRITDKLIF. For the CDR3, the DNA is TGTGCCTTCCGGGGCCCTCCATACTGGGGACCATATCGGGGACGTATCACCGATAAACTCATCTTT. J is TRDJ1 and V is TRDV3, with 7 bases matching TRDD3. Germline loops: CDR1 TVYSNPD, CDR2 GDNSRS (reference sequence). The CDR3 spans 22 residues. V dropped 3 bases and J dropped 1; count of bases not matched to a gene: 32. The variable domain in full, with the rest retrieved from reference TRDV3 and TRDJ1, is CDKVTQSSPDQTVASGSEVVLLCTYDTVYSNPDLFWYRIRPDYSFQFVFYGDNSRSEGADFTQGRFSVKHILTQKAFHLVISPVRTEDSATYYCAFRGPPYWGPYRGRITDKLIFGKGTRVTVEP.

V is TRDV3 and J is TRDJ1; D remains unclear. Trimming removed 1 base at V and 10 bases at J, with 28 bases between. Germline CDR1 reads TVYSNPD; CDR2 reads GDNSRS (reference sequence). The CDR3 has 16 residues. CDR3 bases: TGTGCCTTTATTGGTCGGTGGGCGGCTTACACCGATGGACTCATCTTT. It yields the protein CAFIGRWAAYTDGLIF.

The chain couples TRDV1 to TRDJ1; 13 nucleotides match TRDD3. V gave up 5 bases and J gave up 11 bases; unmatched junction bases: 32. CDR3 size: 22 residues. Germline lookup yields CDR1 TSWWSYY and CDR2 QGS. Here the CDR3 reads CALGPPGPPTFYWGIRRVGLIF. The CDR3, as DNA: TGTGCTCTTGGGCCGCCAGGACCTCCTACCTTCTACTGGGGGATACGCCGCGTGGGTCTCATCTTT.

Regarding this clone: A much larger clone sits a single nucleotide away, making a read error possible. Other nucleotide sequences from this sample produce the same CDR3. The V gene is TRDV2, the J gene TRDJ3; 9 bases are shared with TRDD3. J gave up 0 bases and V 0 bases, and 2 bases lay outside the gene matches. Germline assignment: CDR1 GEAIGNYY and CDR2 EKD. The CDR3 is made up of 18 amino acids. CDR3 protein: CACDTVLGDSWDTRQMFF. The CDR3 DNA reads TGTGCCTGTGACACCGTACTGGGGGACTCCTGGGACACCCGACAGATGTTTTTC.

This chain connects TRDV3 to TRDJ3; 8 bases match TRDD3. The CDR3 is 19 residues long. Trimming cost V 3 bases and J 2 bases; bases outside gene matches: 15. Per the germline V gene, CDR1 is TVYSNPD and CDR2 is GDNSRS (reference sequence). The CDR3 sequence is CALTGYWGSMTWDTRQMFF. For the CDR3, the DNA is TGTGCCTTGACAGGTTACTGGGGGTCAATGACCTGGGACACCCGACAGATGTTTTTC. The full variable domain, completed using reference TRDV3 and TRDJ3, is CDKVTQSSPDQTVASGSEVVLLCTYDTVYSNPDLFWYRIRPDYSFQFVFYGDNSRSEGADFTQGRFSVKHILTQKAFHLVISPVRTEDSATYYCALTGYWGSMTWDTRQMFFGTGIKLFVEP.

For the CDR3, the DNA is TGTGCTCTTGGGGATATCCCTCCTTCCACTGGGGTGTCGAAACTCATCTTT. This codes for CALGDIPPSTGVSKLIF. This chain links TRDV1 with TRDJ1; D may be TRDD3 (7 bases). The germline V gene has CDR1 TSWWSYY and CDR2 QGS. Between the trimmed V and J ends, which lost 3 bases and 8 bases, there was a span of 25 bases. This CDR3 contains 17 residues.

In the case of this clone: Different DNA sequences within this sample yield the same CDR3. The chain carries TRDV2 and TRDJ1; 8 bases align to TRDD3. Germline CDR1 reads GEAIGNYY; CDR2 reads EKD. Trimming at V came to 1 base and at J to 2 bases, leaving 14 bases not matched to a gene. The CDR3 contains 18 residues. The CDR3 sequence: CACDTRGWGRRETDKLIF. DNA of the CDR3: TGTGCCTGTGACACGAGAGGCTGGGGGAGAAGGGAGACCGATAAACTCATCTTT.